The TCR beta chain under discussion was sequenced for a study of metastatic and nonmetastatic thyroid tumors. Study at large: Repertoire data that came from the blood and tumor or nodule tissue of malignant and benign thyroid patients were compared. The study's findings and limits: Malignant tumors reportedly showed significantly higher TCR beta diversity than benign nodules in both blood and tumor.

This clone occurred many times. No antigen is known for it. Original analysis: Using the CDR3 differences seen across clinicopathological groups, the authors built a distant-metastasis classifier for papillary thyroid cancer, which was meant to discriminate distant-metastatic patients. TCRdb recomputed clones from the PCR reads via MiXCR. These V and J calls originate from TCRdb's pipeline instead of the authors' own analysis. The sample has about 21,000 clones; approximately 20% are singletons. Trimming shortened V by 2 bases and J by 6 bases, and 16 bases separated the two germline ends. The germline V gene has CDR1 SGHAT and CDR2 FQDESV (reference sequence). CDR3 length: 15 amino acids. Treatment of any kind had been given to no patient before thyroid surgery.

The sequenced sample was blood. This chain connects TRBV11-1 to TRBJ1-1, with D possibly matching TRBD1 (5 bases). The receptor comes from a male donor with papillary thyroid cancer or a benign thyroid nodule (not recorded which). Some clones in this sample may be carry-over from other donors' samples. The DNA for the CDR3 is TGTGCCAGCAGCTTACCGAAACCAGGGCTTTCTGAAGCTTTCTTT. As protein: CASSLPKPGLSEAFF.